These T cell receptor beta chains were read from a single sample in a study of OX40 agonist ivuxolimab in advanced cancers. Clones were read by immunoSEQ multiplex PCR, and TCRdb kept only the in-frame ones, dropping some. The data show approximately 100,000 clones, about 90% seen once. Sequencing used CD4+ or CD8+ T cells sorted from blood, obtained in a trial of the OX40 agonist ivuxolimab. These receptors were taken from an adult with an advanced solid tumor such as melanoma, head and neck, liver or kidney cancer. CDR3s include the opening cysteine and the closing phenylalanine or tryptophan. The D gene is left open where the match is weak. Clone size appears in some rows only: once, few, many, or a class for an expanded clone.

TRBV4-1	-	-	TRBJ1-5	TGCGCCAGCAGCCAAGACAGGGGCGATCAGCCCCAGCATTTT	CASSQDRGDQPQHF
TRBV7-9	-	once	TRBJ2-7	TGTGCCAGCAGCTTAGCCACGGGATCTGGCTCCTACGAGCAGTACTTC	CASSLATGSGSYEQYF
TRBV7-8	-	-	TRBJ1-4	TGTGCCAGCAGCTTGGTCCCCGGAGGGGGTGCAACTAATGAAAAACTGTTTTTT	CASSLVPGGGATNEKLFF
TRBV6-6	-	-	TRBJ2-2	TGTGCCAGCAGTAACCAGGGTACCGGGGAGCTGTTTTTT	CASSNQGTGELFF
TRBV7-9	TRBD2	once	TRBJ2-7	TGTGCCAGCAGCTTAGTAAGCGCGAGTAGCGGGAGCTCCTACGAGCAGTACTTC	CASSLVSASSGSSYEQYF
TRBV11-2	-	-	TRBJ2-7	TGTGCCAGCAAGGACGGTCCCTACGAGCAGTACTTC	CASKDGPYEQYF
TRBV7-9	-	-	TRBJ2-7	TGTGCCAGCAGCGGGACAATTGCCTCCTACGAGCAGTACTTC	CASSGTIASYEQYF
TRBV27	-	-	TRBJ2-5	TGTGCCAGCAGTTCGGGGCTAGGGGAAGAGACCCAGTACTTC	CASSSGLGEETQYF
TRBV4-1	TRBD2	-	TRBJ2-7	TGCGCCAGCAGCCAAGAATTAGCGGGAGCTGCATACGAGCAGTACTTC	CASSQELAGAAYEQYF
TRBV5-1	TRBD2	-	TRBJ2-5	TGCGCCAGCAGCTTGTTCCCCAGGGGACTAGCGGGAGTAAGGGAGACCCAGTACTTC	CASSLFPRGLAGVRETQYF
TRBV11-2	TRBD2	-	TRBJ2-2	TGTGCCAGCAGCTTACAGGGAGGGCAGAACACCGGGGAGCTGTTTTTT	CASSLQGGQNTGELFF
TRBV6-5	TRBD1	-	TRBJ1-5	TGTGCCAGCAGCCTTACAGGGGATAGCAATCAGCCCCAGCATTTT	CASSLTGDSNQPQHF
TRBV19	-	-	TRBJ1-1	TGTGCCAGTAGTCTCGGAGCCGGGCCTACCGCTTTCTTT	CASSLGAGPTAFF
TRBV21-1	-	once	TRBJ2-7	TGTGCCAGCAGCACTCTAATGGTCTCCTACGAGCAGTACTTC	CASSTLMVSYEQYF
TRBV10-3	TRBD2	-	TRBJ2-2	TGTGCCATCAGTGAAACTAGCGGGAGGGGCACCGGGGAGCTGTTTTTT	CAISETSGRGTGELFF
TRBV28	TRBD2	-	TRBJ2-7	TGTGCCAGCAGTTGCGGACTAGCGGCCTCCTACGAGCAGTACTTC	CASSCGLAASYEQYF
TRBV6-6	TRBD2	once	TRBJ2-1	TGTGCCAGCAGTTCCCTGGGACTAGCGTCGTACAATGAGCAGTTCTTC	CASSSLGLASYNEQFF
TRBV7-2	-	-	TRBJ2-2	TGTGCCAGCAGCTGGAATCCCCCAGTAAGGAGGGCCGGGGAGCTGTTTTTT	CASSWNPPVRRAGELFF
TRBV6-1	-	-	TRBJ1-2	TGTGCCAGCAGTGAAGTCGAGGGTGACTATGGCTACACCTTC	CASSEVEGDYGYTF
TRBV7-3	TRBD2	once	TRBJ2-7	TGTGCCAGCAGCTTATCCGGGACTAGCGGGAATGAGCAGTACTTC	CASSLSGTSGNEQYF
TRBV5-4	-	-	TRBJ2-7	TGTGCCAGCAGCTTTGGGGGCCGTCCGAGCTCCTACGAGCAGTACTTC	CASSFGGRPSSYEQYF
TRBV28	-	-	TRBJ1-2	TGTGCCAGCAGTCCCCAAAGCGGGGAGGGTGGCTACACCTTC	CASSPQSGEGGYTF
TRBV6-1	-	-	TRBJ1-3	TGTGCCAGCAGTGAGGCACCAGGAGTCTCTGGAAACACCATATATTTT	CASSEAPGVSGNTIYF